Listed here are 23 T cell receptor beta chains from one sample, sequenced in a study of T cell clones after liver transplantation. Sequencing used immunoSEQ multiplex PCR; TCRdb keeps in-frame clones, though not all of them. The sample yields about 33,000 clones, around 94% seen once. This specimen was CD8+ T cells from blood, taken 12 months after liver transplant. The receptors were sampled from a human patient who received a liver transplant. T cells may partly derive from the graft donor.

V gene TRBV5-6 combines with J gene TRBJ1-1; 9 nucleotides line up with TRBD1. V lost 3 bases, J lost 6 bases, and 9 bases stayed unmatched. Germline V CDR1 and CDR2: SGHDT, YYEEEE. CDR3 length equals 15 residues. This CDR3 is CASSYGTGLSAEAFF. The CDR3, as DNA: TGTGCCAGCAGCTACGGGACAGGGCTAAGCGCTGAAGCTTTCTTT.

This clone showed up just once. This CDR3 is CASSLGHGGRGVEQFF. The CDR3 bases are TGTGCCAGCAGCTTAGGGCATGGCGGGAGGGGGGTTGAGCAGTTCTTC. The chain employs TRBV11-2 and TRBJ2-1; 9 nucleotides match TRBD2. The length of the CDR3 is 16 residues. Germline CDR1 and CDR2: SGHAT and FQNNGV. With 1 base clipped from V and 9 bases from J, the junction kept 10 bases outside the gene matches.

The chain links TRBV5-4 to TRBJ2-5; unclear D gene. The last part of the DNA fits TRBJ2-7 better; the J call may be wrong. The CDR3 is 12 amino acids. Germline V gene data show CDR1 as SGHNT and CDR2 as YYREEE (reference sequence). The CDR3 sequence: CASSGPSYEQYF. The CDR3 nucleotides read TGTGCCAGCAGCGGACCGTCCTACGAGCAGTACTTC.

CDR3 residues: CASRGIVGYTF. DNA for the CDR3: TGTGCCAGCAGGGGTATAGTGGGCTACACCTTC. The chain combines TRBV9 with TRBJ1-2; D is uncertain. This CDR3 has 11 amino acids. Germline V CDR1 and CDR2: SGDLS, YYNGEE. Trimming removed 5 bases from V and 8 bases from J, with 10 bases in between.

V is TRBV19 and J is TRBJ2-7; TRBD2 is a possible D gene (5 bases). The CDR3 loop spans 13 amino acids. CDR1 is LNHDA and CDR2 is SQIVND in the germline V gene (reference sequence). V lost 4 bases to trimming and J lost 6 bases, with 13 bases between them. The CDR3 DNA follows: TGTGCCAGTAGTACCTACCCGGGGTTCGAGCAGTACTTC. Translated, it gives CASSTYPGFEQYF.

The chain couples TRBV4-2 to TRBJ2-3; D is perhaps TRBD2 (6 bases). Trimming cost V 8 bases and J 2 bases, with 20 bases left between them. Germline V gene sequence: CDR1 LGHNA, CDR2 YNFKEQ. This CDR3 has 16 residues. CDR3 sequence (DNA): TGTGCCAGCGGGAGGTCCGGGACTGACCCCACAGATACGCAGTATTTT. As protein: CASGRSGTDPTDTQYF.

The CDR3 region has the DNA TGCGCCAGCAGCCAAGAGACTAGCGGGAGAGACGAGCAGTACTTC. This encodes CASSQETSGRDEQYF. The rearrangement links TRBV4-1 to TRBJ2-7, with 12 positions matching TRBD2. Germline-derived CDR1 and CDR2 are MGHRA and YSYEKL. V shed 0 bases and J 5 bases; nucleotides not matched to a gene: 2. The CDR3 consists of 15 residues.

The chain couples TRBV7-9 to TRBJ2-7; TRBD1 agrees at 12 bases. The CDR3 is 14 amino acids. J was trimmed by 4 bases and V by 4 bases; bases with no gene match: 2. Germline V lookup: CDR1 SEHNR, CDR2 FQNEAQ (reference sequence). The DNA for the CDR3 is TGTGCCAGCAGCTCGGGACAGGGGGCATACGAGCAGTACTTC. The encoded protein is CASSSGQGAYEQYF.

The V call is TRBV5-4, the J call TRBJ2-2; D is unresolved. Trimming left V 2 bases short and J 6 bases short, with 14 bases between. Germline V CDR1 and CDR2: SGHNT, YYREEE (reference sequence). This CDR3 is built from 15 residues. The CDR3 nucleotides are TGTGCCAGCAGCTTTGAAGGGTCGGGCTCCGGGGAGCTGTTTTTT. Translation gives CASSFEGSGSGELFF.

V is TRBV10-3 and J is TRBJ2-1; D unclear. Germline CDR1 and CDR2: ENHRY and SYGVKD. V lost 0 bases to trimming and J lost 0 bases, with 9 bases between them. The CDR3 is 16 residues long. The CDR3 is CAISESDTVSYNEQFF. The CDR3 DNA sequence: TGTGCCATCAGTGAGTCGGATACAGTCTCCTACAATGAGCAGTTCTTC.

The V gene is TRBV7-8, the J gene TRBJ2-5; D remains unclear. Deletions cut 5 bases from V and 5 bases from J, with 12 bases between. Per the germline V gene, CDR1 is SGHVS and CDR2 is FQNEAQ. The CDR3 loop spans 13 amino acids. The chain's CDR3 is CASSPRSEETQYF. The CDR3 nucleotides are TGTGCCAGCAGCCCCCGGTCGGAGGAGACCCAGTACTTC.

The CDR3 loop reads CASSEVAGNNEQFF. The CDR3 DNA reads as TGTGCCAGCAGTGAAGTAGCGGGAAACAATGAGCAGTTCTTC. The chain recombines TRBV25-1 with TRBJ2-1; 8 positions match TRBD2. V dropped 2 bases and J dropped 5; count of bases not matched to a gene: 2. The CDR3 is 14 residues long. Germline loops: CDR1 MGHDK, CDR2 SYGVNS.

The rearrangement uses TRBV23-1 and TRBJ2-1; 7 positions match TRBD1. TRBV23-1 is classed as an ORF, of uncertain function. With 2 bases clipped from V and 4 bases from J, the junction kept 5 bases outside the gene matches. The CDR3 has 15 amino acids. As DNA, the CDR3 is TGCGCCAGCAGTCAAGGGGGACAGTATTACAATGAGCAGTTCTTC. This translates into CASSQGGQYYNEQFF.

The chain couples TRBV28 to TRBJ2-2; D gene uncertain. V shed 2 bases and J shed 2 bases, with 9 bases lying between them. The CDR3 consists of 15 residues. Germline CDR1 and CDR2: MDHEN and SYDVKM. The CDR3 DNA follows: TGTGCCAGCAGTTTAGGGTCAGATAACACCGGGGAGCTGTTTTTT. Translation gives CASSLGSDNTGELFF. The complete variable domain, with remaining parts taken from reference TRBV28 and TRBJ2-2, reads DVKVTQSSRYLVKRTGEKVFLECVQDMDHENMFWYRQDPGLGLRLIYFSYDVKMKEKGDIPEGYSVSREKKERFSLILESASTNQTSMYLCASSLGSDNTGELFFGEGSRLTVL.

This chain uses TRBV7-8 with TRBJ1-2, with D possibly matching TRBD1 (5 bases). Germline loops: CDR1 SGHVS, CDR2 FQNEAQ. The V end lost 7 bases, the J end lost 7 bases, and 22 bases lay between the germline ends. This CDR3 is 15 amino acids long. The CDR3 sequence: CASTSEEEGFSGYTF. The CDR3 DNA reads as TGTGCCAGCACTTCGGAAGAGGAGGGGTTCTCTGGCTACACCTTC.

The chain employs TRBV7-8 and TRBJ2-7, with D unclear. Germline values: CDR1 SGHVS, CDR2 FQNEAQ. V was pared by 1 base and J by 7 bases, with 14 bases between. The CDR3 length is 14 residues. CDR3 sequence (DNA): TGTGCCAGCAGCTTAGTGCGGCCGGCCCGGGAGCAGTACTTC. Amino acids: CASSLVRPAREQYF.

The gene calls are TRBV6-6 and TRBJ2-7; 11 bases match TRBD2. The germline gives CDR1 MNHNY, CDR2 SVGAGI (reference sequence). CDR3 size: 15 residues. With V trimmed by 6 bases and J by 2 bases, 6 bases remained unmatched. In DNA, the CDR3 is TGTGCCAGCAGGACGACTAGCGGGAAAACCTACGAGCAGTACTTC. It codes for CASRTTSGKTYEQYF.

The V call is TRBV5-1, the J call TRBJ2-1, with 8 bases lining up with TRBD2. In germline, CDR1 is SGHRS, CDR2 YFSETQ. The CDR3 totals 14 residues. After removal of 2 bases from V and 6 bases from J, the junction contained 4 bases not matched to a gene. The CDR3 here is CASSFGTSANEQFF. The CDR3 DNA is TGCGCCAGCAGCTTCGGGACTAGTGCCAATGAGCAGTTCTTC.

The chain is built from TRBV5-6 and TRBJ2-7; perhaps TRBD1 as D (5 bases). Germline CDR1 is SGHDT and CDR2 is YYEEEE. V lost 0 bases to trimming and J lost 3 bases, with 10 bases between them. The CDR3 runs to 14 residues. CDR3 sequence: CASSLDSRVYEQYF. The DNA for the CDR3 is TGTGCCAGCAGCTTGGATTCCAGGGTCTACGAGCAGTACTTC.

The table lists this clone with a count of one. This rearrangement joins TRBV7-9 to TRBJ2-7; no reliable D call. The ends were cut back, 5 bases at V and 3 bases at J, with 17 bases in the middle. Germline lookup yields CDR1 SEHNR and CDR2 FQNEAQ (reference sequence). The CDR3 is 15 amino acids. CDR3 protein: CASSPTRNSDYEQYF. The CDR3 nucleotides read TGTGCCAGCAGCCCTACCCGTAACAGTGACTACGAGCAGTACTTC.

This chain links TRBV7-8 with TRBJ2-1; TRBD2 matches at 11 bases. The junction had 5 bases not matched to a gene; V was cut back by 5 bases and J by 8 bases. CDR1 is SGHVS, CDR2 FQNEAQ, per germline. This CDR3 contains 14 residues. The CDR3 is CASSQLAGGYEQFF. The CDR3 nucleotides are TGTGCCAGCAGCCAGCTAGCGGGAGGATATGAGCAGTTCTTC.

The chain has TRBV28 and TRBJ2-7; 9 positions match TRBD2. This CDR3 has 15 amino acids. Per the germline V gene, CDR1 is MDHEN and CDR2 is SYDVKM. The V segment lost 8 bases and the J segment 2 bases; nucleotides outside the gene matches: 10. The CDR3 DNA sequence: TGTGCCAGCGGGTGGCTAGCGGGAAATCCCTACGAGCAGTACTTC. It encodes CASGWLAGNPYEQYF. The whole variable domain, remainder taken from reference TRBV28 and TRBJ2-7, is DVKVTQSSRYLVKRTGEKVFLECVQDMDHENMFWYRQDPGLGLRLIYFSYDVKMKEKGDIPEGYSVSREKKERFSLILESASTNQTSMYLCASGWLAGNPYEQYFGPGTRLTVT.

The chain combines TRBV6-5 with TRBJ2-1, with 7 bases aligning to TRBD2. V gave up 3 bases and J gave up 5 bases; unmatched junction bases: 7. Germline V lookup: CDR1 MNHEY, CDR2 SVGAGI. CDR3 size: 15 residues. The CDR3 reads CASSYLAEGDNEQFF. CDR3 nucleotide sequence: TGTGCCAGCAGTTATCTAGCGGAGGGCGACAATGAGCAGTTCTTC.